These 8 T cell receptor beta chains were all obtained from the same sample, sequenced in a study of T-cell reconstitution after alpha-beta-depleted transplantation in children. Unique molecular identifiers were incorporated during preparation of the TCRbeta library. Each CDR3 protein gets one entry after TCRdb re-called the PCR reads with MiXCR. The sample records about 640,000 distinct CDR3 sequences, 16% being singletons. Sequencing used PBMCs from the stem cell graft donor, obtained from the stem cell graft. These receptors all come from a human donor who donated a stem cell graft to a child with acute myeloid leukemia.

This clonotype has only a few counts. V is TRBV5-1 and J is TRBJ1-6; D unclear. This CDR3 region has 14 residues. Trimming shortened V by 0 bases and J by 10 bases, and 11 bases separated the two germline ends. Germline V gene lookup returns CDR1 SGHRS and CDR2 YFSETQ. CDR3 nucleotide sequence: TGCGCCAGCAGCTTGGGAGACCCCGGGTCACCCCTCCACTTT. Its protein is CASSLGDPGSPLHF.

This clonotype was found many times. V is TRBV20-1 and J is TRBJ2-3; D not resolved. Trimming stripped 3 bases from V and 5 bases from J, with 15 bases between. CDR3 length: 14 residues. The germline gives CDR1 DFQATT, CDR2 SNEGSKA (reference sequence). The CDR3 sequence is CSARSPVEQDTQYF. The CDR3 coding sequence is TGCAGTGCTAGGAGCCCCGTAGAGCAAGATACGCAGTATTTT.

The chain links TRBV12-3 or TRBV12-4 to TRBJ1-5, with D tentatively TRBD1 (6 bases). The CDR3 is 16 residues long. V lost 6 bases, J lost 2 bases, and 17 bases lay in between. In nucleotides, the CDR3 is TGTGCCAGCAGCCCAGGGACACTAGTTGGCAATCAGCCCCAGCATTTT. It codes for CASSPGTLVGNQPQHF.

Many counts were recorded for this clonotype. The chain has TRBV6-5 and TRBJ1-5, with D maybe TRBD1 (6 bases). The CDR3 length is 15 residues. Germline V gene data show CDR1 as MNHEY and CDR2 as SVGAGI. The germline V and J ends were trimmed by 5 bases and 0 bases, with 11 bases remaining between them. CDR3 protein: CASSRPGHSNQPQHF. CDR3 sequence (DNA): TGTGCCAGCAGTAGACCGGGACATAGCAATCAGCCCCAGCATTTT.

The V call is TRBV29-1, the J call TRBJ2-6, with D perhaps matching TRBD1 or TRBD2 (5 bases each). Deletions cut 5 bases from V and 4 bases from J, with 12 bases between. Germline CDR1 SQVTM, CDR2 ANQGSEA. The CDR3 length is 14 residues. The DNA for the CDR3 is TGCAGCGTTCGGTCAGGGACGGGGGCCAACGTCCTGACTTTC. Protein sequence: CSVRSGTGANVLTF.

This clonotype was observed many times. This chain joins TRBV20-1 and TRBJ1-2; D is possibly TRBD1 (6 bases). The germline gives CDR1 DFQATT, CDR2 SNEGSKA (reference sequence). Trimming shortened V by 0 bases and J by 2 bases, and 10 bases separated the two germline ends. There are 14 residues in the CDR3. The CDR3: CSARDYQGNYGYTF. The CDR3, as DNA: TGCAGTGCTAGAGATTATCAGGGGAACTATGGCTACACCTTC.

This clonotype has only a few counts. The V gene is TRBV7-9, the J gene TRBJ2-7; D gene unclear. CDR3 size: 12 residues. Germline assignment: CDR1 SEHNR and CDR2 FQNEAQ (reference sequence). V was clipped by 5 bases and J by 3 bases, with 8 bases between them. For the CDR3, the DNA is TGTGCCAGCAGCCCAGAAGTCTACGAGCAGTACTTC. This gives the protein CASSPEVYEQYF.

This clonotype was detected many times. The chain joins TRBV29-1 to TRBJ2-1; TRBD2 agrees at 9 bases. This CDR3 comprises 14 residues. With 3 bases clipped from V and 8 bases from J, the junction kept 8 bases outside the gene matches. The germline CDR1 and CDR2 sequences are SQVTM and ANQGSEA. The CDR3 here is CSVEGGGALDEQFF. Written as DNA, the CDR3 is TGCAGCGTTGAGGGCGGGGGGGCTTTAGATGAGCAGTTCTTC.